These 2 T cell receptor beta chains were sequenced from one sample in a study of cytomegalovirus exposure and HLA in healthy donors. Clones were sequenced by immunoSEQ multiplex PCR, and TCRdb holds only the in-frame ones, with some missing. The sample yields some 98,000 clones, around nine tenths seen once. Sample: PBMCs. All receptors derive from a woman in her 30s in good health and CMV-seronegative.

This clone has just one count. The J gene is TRBJ2-4, the V gene TRBV29-1; D remains unclear. The CDR3 runs to 11 residues. Germline V gives CDR1 SQVTM, CDR2 ANQGSEA. Between the trimmed V and J ends, which lost 6 bases and 9 bases, there was a span of 12 bases. CDR3 loop: CSVAVGSIQYF. CDR3 DNA sequence: TGCAGCGTAGCCGTTGGTAGCATTCAGTACTTC.

The chain carries TRBV5-1 and TRBJ2-7, with 8 bases identical to TRBD1. The germline CDR1 and CDR2 sequences are SGHRS and YFSETQ. The CDR3 runs 14 residues. The junction had 8 bases not matched to a gene; V was cut back by 0 bases and J by 9 bases. DNA for the CDR3: TGCGCCAGCAGCTTGGCCGACAGGGGAAAGCGGCAGTACTTC. This gives the protein CASSLADRGKRQYF.